Below, 9 T cell receptor beta chains from the same sample are listed, as sequenced in a study of regulatory T cells in long-lasting Graves disease. Investigators prepared the TCR beta libraries by applying iRepertoire HTBI primers and Arm-PCR of CDR3 regions. TCRdb used MiXCR to reprocess the multiplex PCR reads, holding one entry per CDR3 protein. The sample gives about 440,000 distinct CDR3 sequences, roughly 17% of which show up once; about 10% is in the top ten. Time point: newly diagnosed GD, antithyroid drugs for less than 3 months. Construction of the TCR library relied on RNA isolated from PBMCs. In addition, the sample was reused for a study of T cells in Graves' hyperthyroidism and ophthalmopathy.

This specimen consisted of peripheral blood mononuclear cells (PBMCs), obtained at new diagnosis, from a patient treated with antithyroid drugs. The receptors stem from a woman in her 30s with Graves disease.

This clonotype has more than one count but fewer than ten. The chain carries TRBV12-3 or TRBV12-4 and TRBJ2-7; D not resolved. This CDR3 comprises 15 residues. V shed 3 bases and J shed 1 base, with 13 bases lying between them. The CDR3 spells CASSFGYLVSYEQYF. The CDR3 DNA follows: TGTGCCAGCAGTTTTGGCTACCTGGTATCCTACGAGCAGTACTTC.

Concerning this clonotype: This sequence is one base from a far larger clone and is likely a read error. The chain recombines TRBV7-8 with TRBJ2-3, with 7 bases aligning to TRBD2. Germline CDR1 is SGHVS and CDR2 is FQNEAQ. The ends lost 11 bases at V and 3 bases at J; junction bases unmatched: 14. The CDR3 spans 15 residues. The CDR3 coding sequence is TGTGCCGGCAAAAGAGGGCTAGCGGTTACAGATACGCAGTATTTT. Protein: CAGKRGLAVTDTQYF.

This clonotype was picked up many times. As DNA, the CDR3 is TGTGCCAGTAGTCGGGTTAGCGGGAGTGTCACCGGGGAGCTGTTTTTT. This translates into CASSRVSGSVTGELFF. The rearrangement uses TRBV19 and TRBJ2-2; 9 bases are shared with TRBD2. Unmatched junction bases numbered 8, after V lost 5 bases and J lost 4 bases. This CDR3 has 16 amino acids. CDR1 LNHDA and CDR2 SQIVND come from the germline V gene (reference sequence).

This clonotype was observed at least ten times. The chain uses TRBV15 and TRBJ1-1; D may be TRBD1 (5 bases). CDR1 LNHNV and CDR2 YYDKDF come from the germline V gene (reference sequence). The CDR3 has 18 amino acids. V shed 0 bases and J shed 0 bases, with 17 bases lying between them. DNA of the CDR3: TGTGCCACCAGCAGAGATCCAGGGCGAGTATCCATGAACACTGAAGCTTTCTTT. Its protein product is CATSRDPGRVSMNTEAFF.

This clonotype was recorded at least ten times. The chain joins TRBV2 to TRBJ1-6; perhaps TRBD1 as D (5 bases). The V and J ends lost 7 bases and 6 bases respectively, with 16 bases between them. The germline gives CDR1 SNHLY, CDR2 FYNNEI. The CDR3 consists of 15 residues. The CDR3 sequence: CASKQAGSFNSPLHF. CDR3 DNA: TGTGCCAGCAAACAGGCGGGTAGTTTTAATTCACCCCTCCACTTT.

This clonotype has only a few counts. The junction does not match germline at one end; this may be a read error. The genes are TRBV2 and TRBJ2-2; D may be TRBD2 (5 bases). The CDR3 runs to 15 residues. Germline-derived CDR1 and CDR2 are SNHLY and FYNNEI. In DNA, the CDR3 is TGTGCCAGCAGTGTGACAACGACGAACACCGGGGAGCCGTTTTTT. This encodes CASSVTTTNTGEPFF.

This clonotype was seen a handful of times. The J gene is TRBJ2-7, the V gene TRBV20-1; D not resolved. Trimming removed 5 bases from V and 6 bases from J, with 8 bases in between. Germline assignment: CDR1 DFQATT and CDR2 SNEGSKA (reference sequence). The CDR3 runs to 10 residues. CDR3 DNA sequence: TGCAGTGCTTTTGGTGGCGAGCAGTACTTC. This translates into CSAFGGEQYF.

This clonotype was seen at least ten times. The rearrangement uses TRBV7-9 and TRBJ2-7; a weak D match, TRBD2 (5 bases). CDR1 and CDR2 (germline): SEHNR, FQNEAQ (reference sequence). The CDR3 spans 14 residues. The V and J ends lost 4 bases and 6 bases respectively, with 16 bases between them. CDR3 nucleotides: TGTGCCAGCAGCTCCCGGGTGAGCGGTGGCGAGCAGTACTTC. Its protein is CASSSRVSGGEQYF.

The rearrangement uses TRBV7-9 and TRBJ2-5, with no clear D. Trimming pared 1 base from V and 0 bases from J, leaving 9 bases between. The length of the CDR3 is 15 residues. Germline V gene lookup returns CDR1 SEHNR and CDR2 FQNEAQ (reference sequence). CDR3 DNA sequence: TGTGCCAGCAGCTTAGAAGCGAGTTACCAAGAGACCCAGTACTTC. Protein product: CASSLEASYQETQYF.